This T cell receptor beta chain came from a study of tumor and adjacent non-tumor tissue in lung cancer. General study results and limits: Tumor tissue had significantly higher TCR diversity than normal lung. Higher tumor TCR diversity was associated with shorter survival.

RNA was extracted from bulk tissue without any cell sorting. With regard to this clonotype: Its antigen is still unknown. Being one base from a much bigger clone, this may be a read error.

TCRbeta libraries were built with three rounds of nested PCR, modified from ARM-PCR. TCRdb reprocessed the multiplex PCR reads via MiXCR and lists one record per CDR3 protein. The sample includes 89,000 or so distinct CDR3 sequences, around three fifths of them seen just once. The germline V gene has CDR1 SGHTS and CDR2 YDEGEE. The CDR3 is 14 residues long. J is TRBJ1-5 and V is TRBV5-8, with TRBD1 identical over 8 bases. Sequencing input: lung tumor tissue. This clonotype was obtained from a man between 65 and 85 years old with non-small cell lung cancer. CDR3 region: CVSSLGPGGQPQHF. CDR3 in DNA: TGTGTCAGCAGCTTAGGGCCAGGGGGCCAGCCCCAGCATTTT.